A single sample is the source of the 5 T cell receptor beta chains below, sequenced in a study of tissue T cells after allogeneic stem cell transplantation. Stated time point: mouse harvest day 14 after allogeneic transplant. Tail vein injection delivered 10^7 T-cell-depleted bone marrow cells and 10^6 splenic CD5+ T cells. This table comes from immunoSEQ multiplex PCR, and its TCRdb copy is limited to in-frame clones, with some not included. The sample lists roughly 8,100 clones, roughly a third occurring once. The sample consisted of skin. The receptors were sampled from a female BALB/c mouse given C57BL/6 T cells with graft-versus-host disease after an allogeneic hematopoietic cell transplant.

Remarks on this clone: Mouse gene names and germline throughout. The read falls 1 residue short of the CDR3 end, and the missing part is taken from the germline J gene. This rearrangement joins TRBV26 to TRBJ2-2, with 7 bases identical to TRBD1. CDR3 length: 14 residues. Losses at the gene ends were 0 bases for V and 5 bases for J; bases not matched to a gene: 0. The germline V gene has CDR1 KGHPV and CDR2 FQNQEV (reference sequence). The sequenced CDR3 bases are TGTGCCAGCAGTCTGTCACAGGGGACCGGGCAGCTCTAC. This translates into CASSLSQGTGQLY. The whole CDR3 is CASSLSQGTGQLYF.

As regards this clone: The genes are named according to mouse. The sequenced fragment ends 1 residue before the CDR3 boundary, so the rest is inferred from the germline J gene. The chain employs TRBV26 and TRBJ1-1; D is perhaps TRBD1 (6 bases). The CDR3 is made up of 11 amino acids. With 5 bases removed from V and 9 bases from J, the gap between germline ends came to 10 bases. Germline V lookup: CDR1 KGHPV, CDR2 FQNQEV (reference sequence). The CDR3 DNA, read in part, is TGTGCCAGCAGTGAGGGACAAAAAGTCTTC. Translating gives CASSEGQKVF. The complete CDR3 reads CASSEGQKVFF. The whole variable domain, filled in from reference TRBV26 and TRBJ1-1, reads NSKVIQTPRYLVKGQGQKAKMRCIPEKGHPVVFWYQQNKNNEFKFLINFQNQEVLQQIDMTEKRFSAECPSNSPCSLEIQSSEAGDSALYLCASSEGQKVFFGKGTRLTVV.

The sample holds a few counts of this clone. The gene names here belong to mouse. The covered CDR3 bases are TGTGCCAGCAGTCGACAGGGAGGAGTCTTC. Translation gives CASSRQGGVF. The entire CDR3 reads CASSRQGGVFF. V usage is TRBV26 and J usage is TRBJ1-1; 7 bases line up with TRBD1. The read gets to within 1 residue of the CDR3 end, and the germline J gene fills in the rest. The length of the CDR3 is 11 residues. Per germline, CDR1 KGHPV and CDR2 FQNQEV (reference sequence). J was trimmed by 10 bases and V by 4 bases; bases with no gene match: 3.

Of note for this clone: Gene and germline names: mouse. The read ends 1 residue before the CDR3 terminus; that terminus is restored from the germline J gene. The rearrangement links TRBV1 to TRBJ2-4; the match to TRBD1 covers 12 bases. J lost 7 bases, V lost 0 bases, and 2 bases had no gene match. Looked up from germline, CDR1 is NSQYPW and CDR2 is LRSPGD (reference sequence). This CDR3 has 15 amino acids. This chain's CDR3 is CTCSADGTGGDTLYF. CDR3 bases read: TGCACCTGCAGTGCAGATGGGACAGGGGGCGACACCTTGTAC.

In regard to this clone: The gene names here belong to mouse. The CDR3 end lies 1 residue beyond the end of the read and is filled in from the germline J gene. The rearrangement links TRBV3 to TRBJ2-7; possible D gene TRBD1, 6 bases. The CDR3 spans 13 residues. V lost 2 bases to trimming and J lost 6 bases, with 11 bases between them. Germline-derived CDR1 and CDR2 are SNHLY and FYNGKV (reference sequence). The DNA read from the CDR3 is TGTGCCAGCAGCTTAAGTCACAGGGCTGAACAGTAC. Translated, it gives CASSLSHRAEQY. The CDR3 in its entirety is CASSLSHRAEQYF.